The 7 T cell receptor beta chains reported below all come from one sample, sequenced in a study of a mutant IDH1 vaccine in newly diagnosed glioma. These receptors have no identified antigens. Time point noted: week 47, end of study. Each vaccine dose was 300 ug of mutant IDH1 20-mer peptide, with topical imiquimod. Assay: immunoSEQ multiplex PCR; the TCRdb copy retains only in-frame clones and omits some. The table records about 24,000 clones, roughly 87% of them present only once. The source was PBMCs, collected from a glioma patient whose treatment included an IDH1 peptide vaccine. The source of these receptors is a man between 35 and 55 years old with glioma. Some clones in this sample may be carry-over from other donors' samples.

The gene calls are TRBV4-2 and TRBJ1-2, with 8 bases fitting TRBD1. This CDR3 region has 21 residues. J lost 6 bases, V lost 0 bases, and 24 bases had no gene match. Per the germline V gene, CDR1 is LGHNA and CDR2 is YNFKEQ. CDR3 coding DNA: TGTGCCAGCAGCCAAGATCGCTCCCTGACGGGACAGGCCGTTCGAAAGCATGGCTACACCTTC. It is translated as CASSQDRSLTGQAVRKHGYTF.

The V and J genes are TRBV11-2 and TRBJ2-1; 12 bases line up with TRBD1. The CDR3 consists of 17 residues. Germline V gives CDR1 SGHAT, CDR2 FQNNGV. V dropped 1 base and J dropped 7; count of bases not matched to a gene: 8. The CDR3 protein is CASSLVGWDRGQNEQFF. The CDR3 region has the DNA TGTGCCAGCAGCTTAGTTGGATGGGACAGGGGGCAGAATGAGCAGTTCTTC.

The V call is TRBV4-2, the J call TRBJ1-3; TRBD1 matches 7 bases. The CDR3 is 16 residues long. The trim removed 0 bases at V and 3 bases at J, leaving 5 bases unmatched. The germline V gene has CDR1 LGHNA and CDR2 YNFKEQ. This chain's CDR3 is CASSQEYRGFGNTIYF. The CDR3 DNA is TGTGCCAGCAGCCAAGAATACAGGGGATTTGGAAACACCATATATTTT.

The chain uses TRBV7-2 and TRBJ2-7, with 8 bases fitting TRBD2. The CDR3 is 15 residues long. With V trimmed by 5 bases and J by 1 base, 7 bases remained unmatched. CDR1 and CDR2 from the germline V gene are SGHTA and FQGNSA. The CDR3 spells CASSPGGVRSYEQYF. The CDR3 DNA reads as TGTGCCAGCAGCCCGGGGGGGGTCAGGTCCTACGAGCAGTACTTC.

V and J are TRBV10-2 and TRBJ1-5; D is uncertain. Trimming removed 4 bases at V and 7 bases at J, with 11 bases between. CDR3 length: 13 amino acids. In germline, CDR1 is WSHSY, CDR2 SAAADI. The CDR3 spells CASSGGYGQPQHF. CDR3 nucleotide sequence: TGCGCCAGCAGTGGAGGATATGGACAGCCCCAGCATTTT.

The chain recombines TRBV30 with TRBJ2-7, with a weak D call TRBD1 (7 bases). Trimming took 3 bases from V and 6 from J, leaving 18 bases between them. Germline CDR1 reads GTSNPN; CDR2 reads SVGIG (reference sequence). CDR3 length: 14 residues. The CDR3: CAWRTAGGSGEQYF. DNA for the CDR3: TGTGCCTGGAGAACCGCAGGGGGTAGCGGCGAGCAGTACTTC.

The CDR3 sequence: CAWSLTGDQPQHF. The CDR3 DNA reads TGTGCCTGGAGTTTAACCGGGGATCAGCCCCAGCATTTT. V and J are TRBV30 and TRBJ1-5; D unclear. Germline V gives CDR1 GTSNPN, CDR2 SVGIG (reference sequence). The CDR3 has 13 amino acids. Trimming took off 2 bases at V and 5 bases at J, with 10 bases between the two ends.